These 7 T cell receptor beta chains came from one sample sequenced in a study of blood T cell repertoires in COVID-19. The assay was immunoSEQ multiplex PCR, and TCRdb's table has in-frame clones only and misses some. The table includes 100,000 or so clones, almost 85% detected once. The sequenced material came from peripheral blood. Every receptor here comes from a man between 45 and 60 years old with active or convalescent COVID-19.

The chain carries TRBV6-5 and TRBJ1-6; 7 positions match TRBD1. From germline, CDR1 is MNHEY and CDR2 SVGAGI. Trimming took 4 bases from V and 10 from J; bases not matched to a gene: 4. The CDR3 runs to 13 residues. The DNA of the CDR3 is TGTGCCAGCAGTTTCGACAGGGTATCACCCCTCCACTTT. Protein product: CASSFDRVSPLHF.

This clone was counted a few times. The V and J genes are TRBV10-3 and TRBJ1-1; 12 nucleotides match TRBD1. CDR3 length: 14 amino acids. V dropped 5 bases and J dropped 5; count of bases not matched to a gene: 3. Germline loops: CDR1 ENHRY, CDR2 SYGVKD. The CDR3 bases are TGTGCCATCAGTCCGGGACAGGGGGCAACTGAAGCTTTCTTT. Residues: CAISPGQGATEAFF.

The chain uses TRBV18 and TRBJ1-4; 7 bases line up with TRBD1. The CDR3 consists of 15 residues. Germline values: CDR1 KGHSH, CDR2 LQKENI. After removal of 5 bases from V and 0 bases from J, the junction contained 3 bases not matched to a gene. The CDR3 DNA follows: TGTGCCAGCTCATCCCAGGGGGCAACTAATGAAAAACTGTTTTTT. It encodes CASSSQGATNEKLFF.

The J gene is TRBJ2-3, the V gene TRBV10-3; no definite D call. CDR1 and CDR2 (germline): ENHRY, SYGVKD. CDR3 length: 14 residues. Trimming shortened V by 0 bases and J by 5 bases, and 9 bases separated the two germline ends. The CDR3 DNA reads as TGTGCCATCAGTGAGTCATCCCACGGAGATACGCAGTATTTT. This codes for CAISESSHGDTQYF.

The chain joins TRBV10-2 to TRBJ2-3, with D possibly being TRBD1 (6 bases). The CDR3 contains 15 residues. Germline CDR1 and CDR2: WSHSY and SAAADI. Trimming took 6 bases from V and 1 from J, leaving 14 bases between them. The chain's CDR3 is CASRTGTSRTDTQYF. The CDR3 coding sequence is TGCGCCAGCAGAACAGGGACCTCTCGCACAGATACGCAGTATTTT.

The chain uses TRBV7-7 and TRBJ2-2; the match to TRBD1 covers 10 bases. V shed 4 bases and J 6 bases; nucleotides not matched to a gene: 5. The CDR3 spans 15 residues. CDR1 SSHAT and CDR2 FNYEAQ come from the germline V gene (reference sequence). The CDR3 sequence is CASSSTGGASGELFF. The CDR3 DNA is TGTGCCAGCAGCTCGACAGGGGGCGCGTCCGGGGAGCTGTTTTTT.

The genes are TRBV4-1 and TRBJ2-5; a weak D match, TRBD1 (7 bases). The V and J ends lost 1 base and 5 bases respectively, with 17 bases between them. The V gene's germline CDR1 is MGHRA and CDR2 YSYEKL. The CDR3 totals 16 residues. CDR3 amino acids: CASSQAYAAGGETQYF. CDR3 in DNA: TGCGCCAGCAGCCAAGCTTACGCGGCAGGGGGGGAGACCCAGTACTTC.